The source of this TCR beta chain is a study of blood T cell repertoires in COVID-19. Study context: Material from acute and convalescent COVID-19 was sourced from the United States, Italy and Spain.

Per the original methods: Reference gene primer amplification yielded estimated nucleated cell counts. Only in-frame clones appear in the TCRdb table, and some are missing; sequencing was by immunoSEQ multiplex PCR. The V and J calls and the clone size are those of that table, but D and trimming were determined from the DNA. The table lists more than 200,000 clones, around nine tenths of them singletons, with under 2.5% in the top ten. Residents of under 25 US areas, aged about 18 to 89 years, made up the participants. The CDR3 is made up of 15 amino acids. J lost 8 bases, V lost 3 bases, and 7 bases had no gene match. Germline assignment: CDR1 SGHRS and CDR2 YFSETQ.

The rearrangement uses TRBV5-1 and TRBJ1-4; 10 nucleotides match TRBD1. Sequencing was done on a sample of PBMCs or T cells enriched from blood (not recorded which). This sequence was found in a woman younger than 30 who had recovered from COVID-19. CDR3 bases: TGCGCCAGCAGCTCCGGACAGGGGGTTTTGGAAAAACTGTTTTTT. Amino acids: CASSSGQGVLEKLFF. Based on the CDR3 plus reference TRBV5-1 and TRBJ1-4, the full variable domain is KAGVTQTPRYLIKTRGQQVTLSCSPISGHRSVSWYQQTPGQGLQFLFEYFSETQRNKGNFPGRFSGRQFSNSRSEMNVSTLELGDSALYLCASSSGQGVLEKLFFGSGTQLSVL.